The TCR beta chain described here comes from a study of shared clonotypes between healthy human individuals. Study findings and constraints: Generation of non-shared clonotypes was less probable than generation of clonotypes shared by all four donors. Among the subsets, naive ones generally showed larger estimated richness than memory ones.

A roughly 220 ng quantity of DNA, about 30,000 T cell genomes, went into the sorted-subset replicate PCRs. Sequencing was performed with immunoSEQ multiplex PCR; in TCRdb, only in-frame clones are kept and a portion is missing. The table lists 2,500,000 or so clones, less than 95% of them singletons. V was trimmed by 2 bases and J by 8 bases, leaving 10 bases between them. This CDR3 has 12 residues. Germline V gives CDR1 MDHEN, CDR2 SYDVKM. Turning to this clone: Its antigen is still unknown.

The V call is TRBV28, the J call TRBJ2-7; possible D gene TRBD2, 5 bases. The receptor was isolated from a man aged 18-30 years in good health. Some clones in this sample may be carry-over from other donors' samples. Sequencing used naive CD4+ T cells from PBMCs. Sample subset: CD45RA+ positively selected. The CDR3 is CASSLNGGQQYF. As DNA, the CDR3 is TGTGCCAGCAGTTTAAATGGAGGCCAGCAGTACTTC.